This is a list of T cell receptor beta chains from one sample in a study of cytomegalovirus exposure and HLA in healthy donors. Generated by immunoSEQ multiplex PCR, the TCRdb table keeps only in-frame clones and is missing some. The sample has about 140,000 clones, about 74% seen once. Sequencing used PBMCs. The source is a woman aged 50 to 65 in good health and CMV-seronegative. CDR3s include the opening cysteine and the closing phenylalanine or tryptophan. The D gene is left open where the match is weak. The size entry is marked missing in some rows and otherwise reads once, few, many or a size class.

abundance | j_gene | v_gene | d_gene | CDR3aa | CDR3nt
- | TRBJ1-2 | TRBV29-1 | - | CSVDSGTSTF | TGCAGCGTAGATTCCGGGACATCCACCTTC
- | TRBJ1-1 | TRBV28 | - | CATCQRLGNTEAFF | TGTGCCACCTGTCAGCGTCTAGGAAACACTGAAGCTTTCTTT
- | TRBJ2-5 | TRBV6-5 | - | CASSYEDRETQYF | TGTGCCAGCAGTTACGAGGACAGAGAGACCCAGTACTTC
- | TRBJ2-7 | TRBV4-3 | TRBD1 | CASSQETGVYEQYF | TGCGCCAGCAGCCAGGAGACAGGGGTATACGAGCAGTACTTC
- | TRBJ2-3 | TRBV2 | TRBD2 | CASSEIAGPDTQYF | TGTGCCAGCAGTGAAATAGCGGGTCCAGATACGCAGTATTTT
few | TRBJ2-7 | TRBV10-3 | - | CAISTMASSYEQYF | TGTGCCATCAGTACGATGGCCTCCTCCTACGAGCAGTACTTC
- | TRBJ1-4 | TRBV6-6 | TRBD1 | CASKGPGQNEKLFF | TGTGCCAGCAAGGGGCCGGGACAGAATGAAAAACTGTTTTTT
- | TRBJ2-3 | TRBV18 | - | CASSPLARRTDTQYF | TGTGCCAGCTCACCACTAGCAAGGAGAACAGATACGCAGTATTTT
once | TRBJ2-3 | TRBV10-1 | TRBD2 | CASSAKTSGGTDTQYF | TGCGCCAGCAGTGCGAAGACTAGCGGGGGCACAGATACGCAGTATTTT
- | TRBJ2-7 | TRBV7-8 | - | CASSLSARLSREQYF | TGTGCCAGCAGCTTATCCGCCCGACTTTCCCGCGAGCAGTACTTC
once | TRBJ2-7 | TRBV18 | TRBD1 | CASSPRQGSHEQYF | TGTGCCAGCTCACCCCGACAGGGTTCCCACGAGCAGTACTTC
- | TRBJ2-7 | TRBV15 | TRBD2 | CATSRGDPGLAGGSEQYF | TGTGCCACCAGCAGAGGCGATCCGGGACTAGCGGGGGGCAGCGAGCAGTACTTC
- | TRBJ2-3 | TRBV25-1 | - | CASSEFGGGRTDTQYF | TGTGCCAGCAGTGAATTTGGAGGGGGCAGAACAGATACGCAGTATTTT
few | TRBJ2-3 | TRBV25-1 | TRBD2 | CASRDGLAGFYTQYF | TGTGCCAGCAGGGATGGACTAGCGGGGTTCTATACGCAGTATTTT
- | TRBJ1-4 | TRBV11-3 | TRBD1 | CASSLWDSTNEKLFF | TGTGCCAGCAGCTTGTGGGACAGCACGAATGAAAAACTGTTTTTT